The 25 T cell receptor beta chains below come from one sample, sequenced in a study of blood T cell repertoires in COVID-19. Repertoires were generated with immunoSEQ multiplex PCR, while TCRdb's copy carries only in-frame clones and drops some. The sample records 65,000 to 80,000 clones, 82% being singletons. The sample consisted of peripheral blood. These receptors all come from a human donor in a cohort sampled during active COVID-19.

The chain joins TRBV19 to TRBJ1-1; D is ambiguous. From germline, CDR1 is LNHDA and CDR2 SQIVND (reference sequence). V was pared by 0 bases and J by 1 base, with 6 bases between. CDR3 length: 14 residues. The CDR3 DNA follows: TGTGCCAGTAGTATAGAGGCGGGGAACACTGAAGCTTTCTTT. This translates into CASSIEAGNTEAFF.

The chain links TRBV7-3 to TRBJ2-1; 10 bases match TRBD2. The ends lost 3 bases at V and 8 bases at J; junction bases unmatched: 7. CDR3 length equals 15 residues. Germline CDR1 is SGHTA and CDR2 is FQGTGA. Written as DNA, the CDR3 is TGTGCCAGCAGCTTGATAGCGGGGGGTAGGTATGAGCAGTTCTTC. Translated: CASSLIAGGRYEQFF.

The chain joins TRBV5-1 to TRBJ2-1, with 9 bases lining up with TRBD2. J lost 9 bases, V lost 0 bases, and 4 bases had no gene match. The length of the CDR3 is 14 residues. Germline CDR1 is SGHRS and CDR2 is YFSETQ. The CDR3 DNA follows: TGCGCCAGCAGCTTGGGACTAGCGGTAGGTGAGCAGTTCTTC. Amino acid sequence: CASSLGLAVGEQFF.

This chain uses TRBV10-1 with TRBJ1-1; tentative D call: TRBD1 (6 bases). This CDR3 spans 15 amino acids. The germline V and J ends were trimmed by 7 bases and 4 bases, with 19 bases remaining between them. CDR1 is WNHNN and CDR2 is SYGVQD in the germline V gene (reference sequence). In DNA, the CDR3 is TGCGCCAGCACCACGGGACACAGGCGGGCCACTGAAGCTTTCTTT. Its translation is CASTTGHRRATEAFF.

The chain joins TRBV18 to TRBJ2-2; tentative D call: TRBD2 (6 bases). The ends were cut back, 5 bases at V and 7 bases at J, with 14 bases in the middle. The CDR3 sequence is 14 residues long. The germline V gene has CDR1 KGHSH and CDR2 LQKENI. The CDR3 sequence: CASSSGLFGGELFF. DNA for the CDR3: TGTGCCAGCTCATCGGGACTTTTTGGCGGGGAGCTGTTTTTT.

The rearrangement joins TRBV6-1 to TRBJ2-2; perhaps TRBD2 as D (6 bases). This CDR3 is 15 amino acids long. Deletions cut 3 bases from V and 2 bases from J, with 10 bases between. Germline V gene data show CDR1 as MNHNS and CDR2 as SASEGT. Here the CDR3 reads CASSDPGGNTGELFF. The DNA of the CDR3 is TGTGCCAGCAGTGACCCCGGGGGAAACACCGGGGAGCTGTTTTTT.

This chain joins TRBV2 and TRBJ1-1; perhaps TRBD1 as D (5 bases). CDR1 is SNHLY and CDR2 is FYNNEI in the germline V gene. This CDR3 region has 12 residues. Trimming left V 6 bases short and J 8 bases short, with 13 bases between. DNA for the CDR3: TGTGCCAGCAGGAATACAGGAAACGAAGCTTTCTTT. Residues: CASRNTGNEAFF.

The V gene is TRBV7-9, the J gene TRBJ2-1; D not resolved. The ends were cut back, 5 bases at V and 0 bases at J, with 14 bases in the middle. This CDR3 has 16 residues. Germline CDR1 and CDR2: SEHNR and FQNEAQ (reference sequence). CDR3 region: CASSPSDGSSYNEQFF. The CDR3 DNA reads as TGTGCCAGCAGCCCCTCCGATGGCAGCTCCTACAATGAGCAGTTCTTC.

J is TRBJ2-5 and V is TRBV27, with D possibly matching TRBD2 (6 bases). Germline V gives CDR1 MNHEY, CDR2 SMNVEV (reference sequence). V shed 4 bases and J shed 5 bases, with 14 bases lying between them. This CDR3 has 14 residues. CDR3 DNA sequence: TGTGCCAGCAGTTATGCGGGGCGCGGGGAGACCCAGTACTTC. Its protein product is CASSYAGRGETQYF.

The chain is built from TRBV2 and TRBJ2-7; 7 nucleotides line up with TRBD1. Germline V gene sequence: CDR1 SNHLY, CDR2 FYNNEI. The V and J ends lost 1 base and 2 bases, in that order; junction bases with no gene match: 8. The CDR3 runs to 16 residues. The CDR3 spells CASSEGPGQQAYEQYF. CDR3 bases: TGTGCCAGCAGTGAAGGGCCGGGACAGCAGGCCTACGAGCAGTACTTC. The complete variable domain, with remaining parts taken from reference TRBV2 and TRBJ2-7, reads EPEVTQTPSHQVTQMGQEVILRCVPISNHLYFYWYRQILGQKVEFLVSFYNNEISEKSEIFDDQFSVERPDGSNFTLKIRSTKLEDSAMYFCASSEGPGQQAYEQYFGPGTRLTVT.

J is TRBJ2-7 and V is TRBV4-1; TRBD2 might be the D (7 bases). Germline values: CDR1 MGHRA, CDR2 YSYEKL. The CDR3 has 15 residues. Trimming pared 4 bases from V and 7 bases from J, leaving 20 bases between. CDR3: CASSPRVGGAGEQYF. The CDR3 DNA reads TGCGCCAGCAGCCCCAGAGTAGGGGGGGCGGGTGAGCAGTACTTC.

This clone appeared a few times. This CDR3 is CATSARLGAGGELFF. In DNA, the CDR3 is TGTGCCACCAGTGCCCGGTTGGGGGCCGGCGGGGAGCTGTTTTTT. V is TRBV24-1 and J is TRBJ2-2, with D maybe TRBD1 (6 bases). The V and J ends lost 5 bases and 7 bases respectively, with 16 bases between them. CDR3 length: 15 amino acids. Germline lookup yields CDR1 KGHDR and CDR2 SFDVKD.

The chain joins TRBV10-2 to TRBJ1-4, with 8 bases that match TRBD1. The length of the CDR3 is 13 residues. V lost 9 bases to trimming and J lost 8 bases; unmatched junction nucleotides: 8. CDR1 is WSHSY and CDR2 is SAAADI in the germline V gene. The CDR3 reads CASQGARKEKLFF. CDR3 coding DNA: TGCGCCAGTCAGGGGGCCCGGAAGGAAAAACTGTTTTTT.

V gene TRBV19 combines with J gene TRBJ2-7; D gene ambiguous. Germline CDR1 and CDR2: LNHDA and SQIVND (reference sequence). CDR3 length: 13 residues. The V end lost 3 bases, the J end lost 2 bases, and 8 bases lay between the germline ends. The CDR3 sequence: CASSISQAYEQYF. The CDR3 bases are TGTGCCAGTAGTATCAGTCAAGCCTACGAGCAGTACTTC.

V is TRBV4-1 and J is TRBJ1-4; the D is unclear. The CDR3 covers 15 residues. V was clipped by 1 base and J by 6 bases, with 12 bases between them. Germline V lookup: CDR1 MGHRA, CDR2 YSYEKL. The CDR3 reads CASSQVGRGYEKLFF. CDR3 bases: TGCGCCAGCAGCCAAGTAGGCAGAGGATATGAAAAACTGTTTTTT.

Ten or more counts support this clone. This chain links TRBV5-4 with TRBJ2-2, with 7 positions matching TRBD1. CDR1 SGHNT and CDR2 YYREEE come from the germline V gene (reference sequence). This CDR3 comprises 13 residues. V lost 3 bases, J lost 8 bases, and 4 bases stayed unmatched. CDR3 residues: CASSWTGWGELFF. In DNA, the CDR3 is TGTGCCAGCAGCTGGACAGGTTGGGGGGAGCTGTTTTTT.

The gene calls are TRBV7-9 and TRBJ2-7; 7 bases match TRBD1. Germline V gives CDR1 SEHNR, CDR2 FQNEAQ (reference sequence). This CDR3 comprises 15 residues. J was trimmed by 4 bases and V by 4 bases; bases with no gene match: 10. CDR3 region: CASSSPQGDPYEQYF. In DNA form, the CDR3 reads TGTGCCAGCAGCTCACCTCAGGGGGACCCTTACGAGCAGTACTTC.

The CDR3 DNA is TGCGCCAGCAGCTTGGACAGGGTGACCTACAATGAGCAGTTCTTC. Amino acid sequence: CASSLDRVTYNEQFF. The V call is TRBV5-1, the J call TRBJ2-1; D possibly corresponds to TRBD1 (6 bases). The CDR3 has 15 residues. Germline V gene data show CDR1 as SGHRS and CDR2 as YFSETQ. V lost 0 bases and J lost 2, with 9 bases in between.

Of note for this clone: At the DNA level, this CDR3 is encoded by other sequences in the same sample as well. The chain links TRBV9 to TRBJ2-5, with unresolved D. V shed 4 bases and J shed 4 bases, with 14 bases lying between them. The germline V gene has CDR1 SGDLS and CDR2 YYNGEE. CDR3 length: 14 amino acids. The CDR3 region is CASSPRLGVETQYF. In DNA form, the CDR3 reads TGTGCCAGCAGCCCCCGGTTAGGAGTAGAGACCCAGTACTTC.

J is TRBJ2-1 and V is TRBV9, with TRBD2 identical over 11 bases. The CDR3 is 17 residues long. J lost 4 bases, V lost 3 bases, and 9 bases had no gene match. Germline lookup yields CDR1 SGDLS and CDR2 YYNGEE. The CDR3 coding sequence is TGTGCCAGCAGCGCTTCCGGGACTAGCGGCCCTTACAATGAGCAGTTCTTC. As protein: CASSASGTSGPYNEQFF.

This clone came up once. The J gene is TRBJ1-5, the V gene TRBV6-1; D is undetermined. The germline V and J ends were trimmed by 1 base and 1 base, with 17 bases remaining between them. Per the germline V gene, CDR1 is MNHNS and CDR2 is SASEGT. The CDR3 is 18 residues long. The CDR3 sequence: CASSEVLLRSLSNQPQHF. CDR3 sequence (DNA): TGTGCCAGCAGTGAAGTCTTGCTCCGGTCTTTAAGCAATCAGCCCCAGCATTTT.

The genes are TRBV18 and TRBJ1-5, with D unclear. V lost 3 bases and J lost 0, with 9 bases in between. Germline lookup yields CDR1 KGHSH and CDR2 LQKENI. The CDR3 extends over 15 amino acids. For the CDR3, the DNA is TGTGCCAGCTCACCGGTGGCAGGTAGCAATCAGCCCCAGCATTTT. This translates into CASSPVAGSNQPQHF.

This sequence joins TRBV18 and TRBJ2-5, with D possibly being TRBD2 (5 bases). Germline V gene sequence: CDR1 KGHSH, CDR2 LQKENI. This CDR3 spans 15 amino acids. Trimming stripped 4 bases from V and 1 base from J, with 13 bases between. The CDR3 spells CASSLTGVFQETQYF. CDR3 bases: TGTGCCAGCTCACTCACCGGGGTCTTCCAAGAGACCCAGTACTTC. The complete variable domain, with remaining parts taken from reference TRBV18 and TRBJ2-5, reads NAGVMQNPRHLVRRRGQEARLRCSPMKGHSHVYWYRQLPEEGLKFMVYLQKENIIDESGMPKERFSAEFPKEGPSILRIQQVVRGDSAAYFCASSLTGVFQETQYFGPGTRLLVL.

Here the CDR3 reads CASSTDGGETQYF. The CDR3 bases are TGTGCCAGCAGCACGGACGGAGGGGAGACCCAGTACTTC. The gene calls are TRBV5-4 and TRBJ2-5, with D possibly matching TRBD2 (6 bases). Germline CDR1 and CDR2: SGHNT and YYREEE (reference sequence). This CDR3 contains 13 residues. Deletions cut 4 bases from V and 5 bases from J, with 12 bases between.

In this sample, this clone turned up a few times. The chain joins TRBV6-6 to TRBJ1-1; D remains unclear. Trimming stripped 7 bases from V and 1 base from J, with 4 bases between. The length of the CDR3 is 11 residues. From germline, CDR1 is MNHNY and CDR2 SVGAGI (reference sequence). In nucleotides, the CDR3 is TGTGCCAGCATCAAGAACACTGAAGCTTTCTTT. The encoded protein is CASIKNTEAFF.